These T cell receptor beta chains were read from a single sample in a study of blood T cell repertoires in COVID-19. Profiling relied on immunoSEQ multiplex PCR, and the TCRdb table lists in-frame clones only, not all of them. The profile shows approximately 150,000 clones, roughly 79% of them singletons. The sequenced material came from peripheral blood. The receptors were gathered from a human donor in a cohort sampled during active COVID-19. Each CDR3 is given with its conserved first and last residue. A D gene is named only where the DNA matches it firmly. The listing skips clone size in some rows; elsewhere it reads once, few, many or a size class.

V gene	D gene	clone size	J gene	CDR3 protein	CDR3 DNA
TRBV7-9	.	few	TRBJ1-4	CASSSTVYNEKLFF	TGTGCCAGCAGCTCGACAGTGTATAATGAAAAACTGTTTTTT
TRBV6-5	.	.	TRBJ2-7	CASSYLAGSSGLNF	TGTGCCAGCAGTTACCTAGCCGGGAGTTCTGGGCTTAACTTC
TRBV7-9	.	few	TRBJ2-2	CASSPLDYGGGRELFF	TGTGCCAGCAGCCCCCTGGACTACGGAGGAGGGAGGGAGCTGTTTTTT
TRBV23-1	TRBD1	.	TRBJ2-7	CASGPGQGRGEQYF	TGCGCCAGCGGCCCGGGACAGGGGCGGGGGGAGCAGTACTTC
TRBV5-1	TRBD2	.	TRBJ2-1	CASSLLAGVSEQFF	TGCGCCAGCAGCCTCCTAGCGGGAGTCTCTGAGCAGTTCTTC
TRBV23-1	TRBD1	.	TRBJ1-5	CASTPLGDRGRGNQPQHF	TGCGCCAGCACCCCCCTGGGGGACAGGGGAAGGGGCAATCAGCCCCAGCATTTT
TRBV7-2	.	.	TRBJ2-1	CASSFSGPYNEQFF	TGTGCCAGCAGCTTTTCAGGGCCCTACAATGAGCAGTTCTTC
TRBV2	.	few	TRBJ1-5	CASSPQANQPQHF	TGTGCCAGCAGTCCACAGGCTAATCAGCCCCAGCATTTT
TRBV6-5	TRBD1	.	TRBJ2-1	CASSYGTEPQDEQFF	TGTGCCAGCAGTTACGGGACAGAGCCTCAGGATGAGCAGTTCTTC
TRBV9	TRBD2	.	TRBJ2-2	CASSVALAGGPGTGELFF	TGTGCCAGCAGCGTAGCGCTAGCGGGAGGGCCGGGCACCGGGGAGCTGTTTTTT
TRBV28	TRBD1	.	TRBJ2-7	CASTVDRAYYEQYF	TGTGCCAGCACCGTTGACAGGGCTTACTACGAGCAGTACTTC
TRBV19	TRBD1	.	TRBJ2-1	CASTRKPGQGAEQFF	TGTGCCAGTACCAGGAAACCGGGACAGGGGGCTGAGCAGTTCTTC
TRBV18	.	.	TRBJ1-3	CASSTRGSGNTIYF	TGTGCCAGCTCTACCAGGGGCTCTGGAAACACCATATATTTT
TRBV14	TRBD2	few	TRBJ2-3	CASSQVAGVSADTQYF	TGTGCCAGCAGCCAAGTAGCGGGAGTTTCTGCAGATACGCAGTATTTT
TRBV7-2	.	.	TRBJ2-7	CASSLASGAYEQYF	TGTGCCAGCAGCTTAGCTAGCGGTGCCTACGAGCAGTACTTC
TRBV11-3	.	.	TRBJ2-5	CASSHKGARETQYF	TGTGCCAGCAGCCACAAAGGAGCGCGGGAGACCCAGTACTTC
TRBV5-5	.	.	TRBJ2-7	CASSGDTVVQQYF	TGTGCCAGCAGCGGGGACACCGTGGTCCAGCAGTACTTC
TRBV9	.	.	TRBJ2-3	CASSVGSTSTDTQYF	TGTGCCAGCAGCGTAGGATCCACTAGCACAGATACGCAGTATTTT
TRBV5-1	.	.	TRBJ2-7	CASSLAPGTYEQYF	TGCGCCAGCAGCTTGGCACCAGGGACCTACGAGCAGTACTTC
TRBV10-3	.	.	TRBJ2-1	CAISEEQNEQFF	TGTGCCATCAGTGAGGAGCAAAATGAGCAGTTCTTC
TRBV15	.	.	TRBJ1-6	CATSRDGPGWGSPLHF	TGTGCCACCAGCAGAGATGGGCCAGGGTGGGGCTCACCCCTCCACTTT
TRBV6-6	.	.	TRBJ2-7	CASKGGINYEQYF	TGTGCCAGCAAAGGAGGGATCAACTACGAGCAGTACTTC
TRBV4-2	TRBD1	few	TRBJ1-2	CASSQTGEGYTF	TGTGCCAGCAGCCAGACAGGGGAAGGCTACACCTTC
TRBV2	.	.	TRBJ2-6	CASSLSDSGANVLTF	TGTGCCAGCAGCCTGAGTGACTCTGGGGCCAACGTCCTGACTTTC
TRBV19	.	.	TRBJ2-5	CASSIGTGAGGQETQYF	TGTGCCAGTAGTATAGGGACTGGAGCAGGAGGGCAAGAGACCCAGTACTTC
TRBV27	.	.	TRBJ2-2	CASSPRGRVNTGELFF	TGTGCCAGCAGTCCCCGAGGGCGGGTTAACACCGGGGAGCTGTTTTTT
TRBV7-2	TRBD2	.	TRBJ2-4	CASSYYHAGVRAKNIQYF	TGTGCCAGCAGCTATTACCATGCGGGAGTTAGGGCCAAAAACATTCAGTACTTC
TRBV3-1/TRBV3-2	TRBD1	.	TRBJ2-7	CASSLSRRTGASDEQYF	TGTGCCAGCAGCCTCAGTCGTCGGACAGGGGCGAGCGACGAGCAGTACTTC
TRBV19	TRBD1	.	TRBJ2-7	CATWAGTGYEQYF	TGTGCCACTTGGGCAGGGACAGGCTACGAGCAGTACTTC
TRBV28	TRBD2	.	TRBJ2-7	CASSSFGSGRTYEQYF	TGTGCCAGCAGCTCCTTCGGTAGCGGGAGAACCTACGAGCAGTACTTC
TRBV5-1	TRBD1	.	TRBJ2-7	CASSLPPGQGIYEQYF	TGCGCCAGCAGCTTGCCCCCGGGACAGGGAATATACGAGCAGTACTTC
TRBV4-3	TRBD2	.	TRBJ2-5	CASSQGRLAGVQETQYF	TGCGCCAGCAGCCAAGGGAGACTAGCGGGAGTTCAAGAGACCCAGTACTTC
TRBV9	TRBD2	.	TRBJ2-7	CASSPIAGGLYEQYF	TGTGCCAGCAGCCCCATCGCGGGGGGGCTCTACGAGCAGTACTTC
TRBV6-1	.	.	TRBJ1-5	CASSEWQPQHF	TGTGCCAGCAGTGAATGGCAACCCCAGCATTTT
TRBV2	TRBD2	.	TRBJ2-5	CASSGSGRGGETQYF	TGTGCCAGCAGTGGTAGCGGGAGAGGCGGAGAGACCCAGTACTTC